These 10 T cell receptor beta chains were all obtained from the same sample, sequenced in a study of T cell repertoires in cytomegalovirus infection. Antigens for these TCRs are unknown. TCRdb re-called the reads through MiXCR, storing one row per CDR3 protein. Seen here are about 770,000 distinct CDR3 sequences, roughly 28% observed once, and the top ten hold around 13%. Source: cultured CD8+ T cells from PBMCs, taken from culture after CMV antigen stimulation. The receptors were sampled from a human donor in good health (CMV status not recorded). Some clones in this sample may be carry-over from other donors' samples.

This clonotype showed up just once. As DNA, the CDR3 is TGTGCCAGCAGCCCCGGGACAGGGGTCCCCGGGGAGCTGTTTTTT. It encodes CASSPGTGVPGELFF. The chain links TRBV7-4 to TRBJ2-2; 10 bases line up with TRBD1. Trimming took 5 bases from V and 6 from J; bases not matched to a gene: 6. The CDR3 is 15 amino acids. Looked up from germline, CDR1 is SGHVT and CDR2 is SQSDAQ. Drawing the rest from reference TRBV7-4 and TRBJ2-2, the complete variable domain is GAGVSQSPRYKVAKRGRDVALRCDSISGHVTLYWYRQTLGQGSEVLTYSQSDAQRDKSGRPSGRFSAERPERSVSTLKIQRTEQGDSAVYLCASSPGTGVPGELFFGEGSRLTVL.

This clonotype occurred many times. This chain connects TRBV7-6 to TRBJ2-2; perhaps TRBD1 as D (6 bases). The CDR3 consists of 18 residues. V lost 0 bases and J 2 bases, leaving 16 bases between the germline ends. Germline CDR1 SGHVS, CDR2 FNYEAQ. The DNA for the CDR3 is TGTGCCAGCAGCTTAGCCTCATTCCGGACAGCCAACACCGGGGAGCTGTTTTTT. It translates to CASSLASFRTANTGELFF.

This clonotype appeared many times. The CDR3 DNA follows: TGTGCCAGCAGCATCTCCGGGACAGGGTATACTGAAGCTTTCTTT. Translating gives CASSISGTGYTEAFF. The V gene is TRBV7-2, the J gene TRBJ1-1; TRBD1 matches 9 bases. With 5 bases clipped from V and 5 bases from J, the junction kept 9 bases outside the gene matches. The CDR3 loop spans 15 amino acids. Germline V gene sequence: CDR1 SGHTA, CDR2 FQGNSA.

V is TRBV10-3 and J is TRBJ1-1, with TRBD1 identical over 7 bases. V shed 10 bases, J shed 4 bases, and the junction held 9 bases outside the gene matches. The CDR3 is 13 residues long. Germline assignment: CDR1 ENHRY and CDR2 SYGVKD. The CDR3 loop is CASETGLGTEAFF. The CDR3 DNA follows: TGTGCCAGTGAGACAGGGCTGGGCACTGAAGCTTTCTTT.

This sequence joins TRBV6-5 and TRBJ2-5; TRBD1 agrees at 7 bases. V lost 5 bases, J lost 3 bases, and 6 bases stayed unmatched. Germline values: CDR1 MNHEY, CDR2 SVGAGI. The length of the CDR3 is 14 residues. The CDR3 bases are TGTGCCAGCAGTCCCGTGGGGACAGAAGAGACCCAGTACTTC. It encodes CASSPVGTEETQYF.

CDR3 in amino acids: CAISRTVSGANVLTF. CDR3 bases: TGTGCCATCAGCAGGACAGTCTCTGGGGCCAACGTCCTGACTTTC. This chain links TRBV10-3 with TRBJ2-6, with TRBD1 as a possible D gene (6 bases). The length of the CDR3 is 15 residues. V was pared by 6 bases and J by 0 bases, with 9 bases between. Germline V CDR1 and CDR2: ENHRY, SYGVKD.

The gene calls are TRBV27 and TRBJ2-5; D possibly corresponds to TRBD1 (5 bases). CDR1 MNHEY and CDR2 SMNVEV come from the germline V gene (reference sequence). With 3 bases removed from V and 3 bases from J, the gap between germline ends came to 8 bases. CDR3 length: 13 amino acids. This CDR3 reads CASSFIGEETQYF. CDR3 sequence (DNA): TGTGCCAGCAGTTTTATAGGGGAAGAGACCCAGTACTTC.

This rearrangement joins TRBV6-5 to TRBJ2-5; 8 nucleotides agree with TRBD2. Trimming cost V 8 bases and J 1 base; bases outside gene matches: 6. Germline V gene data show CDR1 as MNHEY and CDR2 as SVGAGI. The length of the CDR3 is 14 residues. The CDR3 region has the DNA TGTGCCAGCGGAGAGGCGGGGGGCCAAGAGACCCAGTACTTC. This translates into CASGEAGGQETQYF.

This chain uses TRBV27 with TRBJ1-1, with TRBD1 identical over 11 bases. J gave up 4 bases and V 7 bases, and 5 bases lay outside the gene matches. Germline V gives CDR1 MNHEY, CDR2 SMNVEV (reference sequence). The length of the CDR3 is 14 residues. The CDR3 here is CASTAGQGGTEAFF. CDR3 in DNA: TGTGCCAGCACCGCGGGACAGGGGGGCACTGAAGCTTTCTTT.

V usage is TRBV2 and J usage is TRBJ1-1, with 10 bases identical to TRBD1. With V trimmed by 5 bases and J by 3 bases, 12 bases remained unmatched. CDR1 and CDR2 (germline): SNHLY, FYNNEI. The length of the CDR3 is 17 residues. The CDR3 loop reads CASSQSRDRGGDTEAFF. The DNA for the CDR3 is TGTGCCAGCAGTCAGTCCCGGGACAGGGGAGGAGACACTGAAGCTTTCTTT.